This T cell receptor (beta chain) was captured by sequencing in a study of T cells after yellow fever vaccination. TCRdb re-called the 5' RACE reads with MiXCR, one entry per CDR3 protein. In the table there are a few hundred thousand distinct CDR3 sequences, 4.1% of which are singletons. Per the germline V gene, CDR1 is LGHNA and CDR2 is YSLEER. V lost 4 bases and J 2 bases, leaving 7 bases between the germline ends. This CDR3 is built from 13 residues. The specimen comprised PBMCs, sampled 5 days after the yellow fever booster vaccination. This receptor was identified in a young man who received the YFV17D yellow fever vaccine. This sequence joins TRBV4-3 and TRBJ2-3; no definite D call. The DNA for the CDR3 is TGCGCCAGCAGCCTGGAGAACACAGATACGCAGTATTTT. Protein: CASSLENTDTQYF.